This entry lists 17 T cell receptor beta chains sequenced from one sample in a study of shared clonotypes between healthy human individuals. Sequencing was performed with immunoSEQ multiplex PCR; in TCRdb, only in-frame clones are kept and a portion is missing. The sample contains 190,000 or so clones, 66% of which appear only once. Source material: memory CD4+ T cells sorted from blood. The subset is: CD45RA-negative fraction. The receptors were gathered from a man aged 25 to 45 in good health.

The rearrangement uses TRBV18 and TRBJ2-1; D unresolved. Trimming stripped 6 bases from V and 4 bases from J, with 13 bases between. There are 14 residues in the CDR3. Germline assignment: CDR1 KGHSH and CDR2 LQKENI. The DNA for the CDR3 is TGTGCCAGCTCTCCCTCGTCGGGTTACAATGAGCAGTTCTTC. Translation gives CASSPSSGYNEQFF.

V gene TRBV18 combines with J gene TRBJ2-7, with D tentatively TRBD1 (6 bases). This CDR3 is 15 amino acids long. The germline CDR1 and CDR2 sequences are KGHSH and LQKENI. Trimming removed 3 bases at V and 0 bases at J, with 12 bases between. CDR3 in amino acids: CASSPDRFPSYEQYF. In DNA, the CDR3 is TGTGCCAGCTCACCCGACAGGTTCCCCTCCTACGAGCAGTACTTC.

CDR3 bases: TGTGCCAGCAGGGAGTGGAGTCGGGGATTCGCCGGGGAGCTGTTTTTT. It encodes CASREWSRGFAGELFF. V is TRBV2 and J is TRBJ2-2; a possible D gene is TRBD2 (5 bases). CDR1 and CDR2 from the germline V gene are SNHLY and FYNNEI. V dropped 6 bases and J dropped 6 bases, with 20 bases sitting between them. The CDR3 sequence is 16 residues long.

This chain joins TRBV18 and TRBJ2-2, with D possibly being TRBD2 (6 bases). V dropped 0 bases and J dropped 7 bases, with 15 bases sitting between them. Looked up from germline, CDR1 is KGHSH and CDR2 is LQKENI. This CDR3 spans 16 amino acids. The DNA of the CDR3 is TGTGCCAGCTCACCACCCGGGCAGGGAGGTCTCGGGGAGCTGTTTTTT. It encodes CASSPPGQGGLGELFF.

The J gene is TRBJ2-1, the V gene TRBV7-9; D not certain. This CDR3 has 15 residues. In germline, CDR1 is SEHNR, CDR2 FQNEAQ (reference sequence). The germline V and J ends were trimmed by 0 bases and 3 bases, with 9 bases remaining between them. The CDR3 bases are TGTGCCAGCAGCTTAGCCCCGAACCACTACAATGAGCAGTTCTTC. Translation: CASSLAPNHYNEQFF. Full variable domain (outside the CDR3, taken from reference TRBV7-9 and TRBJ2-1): DTGVSQNPRHKITKRGQNVTFRCDPISEHNRLYWYRQTLGQGPEFLTYFQNEAQLEKSRLLSDRFSAERPKGSFSTLEIQRTEQGDSAMYLCASSLAPNHYNEQFFGPGTRLTVL.

The CDR3 spells CASSLFGRDQATTQYF. The CDR3 DNA reads TGTGCCAGCAGTTTATTCGGCCGGGATCAGGCCACTACGCAGTATTTT. V and J are TRBV28 and TRBJ2-3; the D gene is possibly TRBD2 (5 bases). The CDR3 sequence is 16 residues long. V gave up 1 base and J gave up 8 bases, with 19 bases separating them. Germline CDR1 and CDR2: MDHEN and SYDVKM.

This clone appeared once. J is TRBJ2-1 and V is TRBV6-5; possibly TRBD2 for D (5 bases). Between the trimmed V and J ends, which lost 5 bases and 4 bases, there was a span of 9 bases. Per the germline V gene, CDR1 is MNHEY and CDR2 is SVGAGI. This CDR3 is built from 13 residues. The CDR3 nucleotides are TGTGCCAGCAGTCCGGGGATTTACAATGAGCAGTTCTTC. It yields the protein CASSPGIYNEQFF.

The CDR3 sequence is CASSDRYEQYF. The CDR3 DNA sequence: TGTGCCAGCTCAGATCGTTACGAGCAGTACTTC. The V call is TRBV28, the J call TRBJ2-7; D unclear. The germline V gene has CDR1 MDHEN and CDR2 SYDVKM. V gave up 8 bases and J gave up 4 bases, with 9 bases separating them. The CDR3 extends over 11 amino acids.

The CDR3 protein is CANTFSTSYNEQFF. DNA of the CDR3: TGTGCCAACACTTTCTCTACTAGCTACAATGAGCAGTTCTTC. The J gene is TRBJ2-1, the V gene TRBV2; maybe TRBD2 (5 bases). Germline loops: CDR1 SNHLY, CDR2 FYNNEI. CDR3 length equals 14 residues. Trimming took 10 bases from V and 3 from J, leaving 16 bases between them.

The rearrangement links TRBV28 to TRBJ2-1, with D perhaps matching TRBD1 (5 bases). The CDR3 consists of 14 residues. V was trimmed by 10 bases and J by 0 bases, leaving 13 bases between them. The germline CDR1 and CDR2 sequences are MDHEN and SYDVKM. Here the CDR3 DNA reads TGTGCCACCGACCGACAGAGCTCCTACAATGAGCAGTTCTTC. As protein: CATDRQSSYNEQFF.

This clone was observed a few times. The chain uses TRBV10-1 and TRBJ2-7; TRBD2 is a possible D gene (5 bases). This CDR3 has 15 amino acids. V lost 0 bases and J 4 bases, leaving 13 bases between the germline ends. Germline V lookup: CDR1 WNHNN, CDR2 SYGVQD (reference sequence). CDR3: CASSESMDSQYEQYF. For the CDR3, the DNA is TGCGCCAGCAGTGAGTCAATGGACTCTCAATACGAGCAGTACTTC.

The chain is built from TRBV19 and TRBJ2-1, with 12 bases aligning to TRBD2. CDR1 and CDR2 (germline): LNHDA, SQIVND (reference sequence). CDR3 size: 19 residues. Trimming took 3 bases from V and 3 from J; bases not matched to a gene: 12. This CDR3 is CASSISGTSGLALYNEQFF. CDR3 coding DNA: TGTGCCAGTAGTATTTCCGGGACTAGCGGGTTGGCCCTCTACAATGAGCAGTTCTTC.

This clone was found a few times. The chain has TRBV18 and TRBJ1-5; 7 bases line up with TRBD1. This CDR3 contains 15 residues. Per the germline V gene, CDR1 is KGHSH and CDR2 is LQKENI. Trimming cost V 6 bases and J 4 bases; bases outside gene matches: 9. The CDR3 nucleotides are TGTGCCAGCTCTCGCAGGACAGGTGAAAATCAGCCCCAGCATTTT. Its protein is CASSRRTGENQPQHF.

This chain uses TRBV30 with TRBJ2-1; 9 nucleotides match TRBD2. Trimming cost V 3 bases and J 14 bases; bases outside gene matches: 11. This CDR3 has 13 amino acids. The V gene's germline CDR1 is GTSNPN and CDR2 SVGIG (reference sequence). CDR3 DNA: TGTGCCTGGAGGGGCGGGACTGCGGGAGGGAAGTTCTTC. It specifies CAWRGGTAGGKFF.

The CDR3: CASSATLQVREQYF. The CDR3 DNA is TGTGCCAGCAGTGCAACCTTACAGGTCCGGGAGCAGTACTTC. The genes are TRBV28 and TRBJ2-7; D might be TRBD1 (5 bases). The CDR3 length is 14 residues. Looked up from germline, CDR1 is MDHEN and CDR2 is SYDVKM. Trimming took 5 bases from V and 7 from J, leaving 18 bases between them.

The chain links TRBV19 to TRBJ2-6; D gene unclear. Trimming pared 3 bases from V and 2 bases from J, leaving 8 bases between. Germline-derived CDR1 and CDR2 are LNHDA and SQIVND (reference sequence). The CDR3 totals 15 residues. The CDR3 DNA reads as TGTGCCAGTAGTATTTCCGGGCCTGGGGCCAACGTCCTGACTTTC. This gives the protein CASSISGPGANVLTF.

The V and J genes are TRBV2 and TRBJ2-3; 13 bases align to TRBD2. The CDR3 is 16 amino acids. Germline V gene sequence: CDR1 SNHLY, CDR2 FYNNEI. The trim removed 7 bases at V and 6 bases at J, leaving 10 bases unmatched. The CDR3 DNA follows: TGTGCCAGCACCCTAGACGGGACTAGCGGGACCGATACGCAGTATTTT. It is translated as CASTLDGTSGTDTQYF.